The T cell receptor beta chain described here comes from a study of shared clonotypes between healthy human individuals. Cells designated naive CD8 were CD45RO-negative and were positively selected for CCR7, with terminally differentiated effector memory CD45RA+ cells excluded. Generated by immunoSEQ multiplex PCR, the TCRdb table keeps only in-frame clones and is missing some. The sample includes roughly 810,000 clones, approximately 96% of them seen just once. V lost 5 bases, J lost 6 bases, and 11 bases lay in between. The CDR3 has 13 amino acids. Germline CDR1 is SEHNR and CDR2 is FQNEAQ (reference sequence).

Sequenced input: naive CD8+ T cells sorted from blood. The chain links TRBV7-9 to TRBJ2-1; tentatively, D is TRBD2 (7 bases). This TCR derives from a man aged 25-45 years in good health. The CDR3, as DNA: TGTGCCAGCAGCCGGGGAGGGGGCAATGAGCAGTTCTTC. This translates into CASSRGGGNEQFF.